The source of this T cell receptor (beta chain) is a study of T cell repertoires in cytomegalovirus infection. Study background: HLA-B-restricted CMV epitopes that are well studied, plus recently identified HLA-C-restricted ones, were used by the study. CMV infection and matching HLA type were both indicated by public TCR beta signatures.

This clonotype was seen more than once but under ten times. As yet, its antigen is unknown. V lost 6 bases to trimming and J lost 3 bases, with 11 bases between them. CDR1 is MNHNY and CDR2 is SVGAGI in the germline V gene (reference sequence). This CDR3 is 14 amino acids long. Study results and caveats: Clonotypes of TCR beta that were HLA-C-restricted and CMV-specific dominated the ex vivo response. Cumulative frequency (of public TCR beta family members) identified carriers of CMV plus the relevant HLA.

From the reads, TCRdb called clonotypes with MiXCR, one entry per CDR3 protein. The sample lists 830,000 or so distinct CDR3 sequences, 30% to 35% occurring once. The chain has TRBV6-6 and TRBJ1-4; TRBD1 is a possible D gene (5 bases). This specimen was cultured CD8+ T cells from PBMCs, taken from culture after CMV antigen stimulation. This sequence originates from a human donor in good health (CMV status not recorded). Some clones in this sample may be carry-over from other donors' samples. The CDR3 nucleotides read TGTGCCAGCAGGTCCCGGGGGGCTAATGAAAAACTGTTTTTT. It codes for CASRSRGANEKLFF.